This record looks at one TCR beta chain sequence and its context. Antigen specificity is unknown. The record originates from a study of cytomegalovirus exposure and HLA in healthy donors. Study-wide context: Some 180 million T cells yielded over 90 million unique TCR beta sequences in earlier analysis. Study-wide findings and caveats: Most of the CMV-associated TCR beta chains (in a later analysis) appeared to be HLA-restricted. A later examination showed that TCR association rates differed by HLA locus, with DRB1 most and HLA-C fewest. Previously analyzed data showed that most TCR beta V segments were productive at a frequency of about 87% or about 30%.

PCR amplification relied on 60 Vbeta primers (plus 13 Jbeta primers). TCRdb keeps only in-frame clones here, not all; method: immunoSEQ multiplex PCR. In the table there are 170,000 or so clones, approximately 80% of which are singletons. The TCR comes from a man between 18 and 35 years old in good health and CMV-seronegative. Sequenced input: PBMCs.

The CDR3 is CASSLQGSHNSPLHF. The CDR3 coding sequence is TGCGCCAGCAGCCTACAGGGATCTCATAATTCACCCCTCCACTTT. This chain connects TRBV5-1 to TRBJ1-6, with a possible D match to TRBD1 (6 bases). CDR3 length: 15 amino acids. Trimming stripped 4 bases from V and 5 bases from J, with 13 bases between. Germline-derived CDR1 and CDR2 are SGHRS and YFSETQ.